What follows are 28 T cell receptor beta chains derived from one specimen sequenced in a study of blood T cell repertoires in COVID-19. Data came from immunoSEQ multiplex PCR; TCRdb stores just in-frame clones and leaves some out. The sample consists of about 100,000 clones, more than 85% of them appearing once. The sequencing sample was made of peripheral blood. These receptor sequences come from a man in his 60s with acute or convalescent COVID-19.

This clone was seen a few times. The rearrangement joins TRBV27 to TRBJ2-7, with 9 nucleotides matching TRBD1. CDR1 is MNHEY and CDR2 is SMNVEV in the germline V gene (reference sequence). V lost 7 bases and J lost 2; bases outside the gene matches: 12. This CDR3 is 16 amino acids long. CDR3 bases: TGTGCCAGCAACTTATTCCGGGACAGGGACACCTACGAGCAGTACGTC. It encodes CASNLFRDRDTYEQYV.

V is TRBV24-1 and J is TRBJ2-7, with 7 bases fitting TRBD2. The junction had 8 bases not matched to a gene; V was cut back by 4 bases and J by 0 bases. CDR3 length: 16 residues. The germline V gene has CDR1 KGHDR and CDR2 SFDVKD. Written as DNA, the CDR3 is TGTGCCACCAGTGACCACGCTAGCGGACCCTCCTACGAGCAGTACTTC. This translates into CATSDHASGPSYEQYF.

The chain carries TRBV4-2 and TRBJ1-2; D unresolved. The CDR3 covers 13 residues. Trimming cost V 3 bases and J 2 bases, with 7 bases left between them. Germline V gives CDR1 LGHNA, CDR2 YNFKEQ. The CDR3 coding sequence is TGTGCCAGCAGCCATACAAGAAACTATGGCTACACCTTC. This gives the protein CASSHTRNYGYTF.

This sequence joins TRBV5-1 and TRBJ1-3, with 10 nucleotides matching TRBD1. Germline CDR1 SGHRS, CDR2 YFSETQ. J gave up 0 bases and V 4 bases, and 7 bases lay outside the gene matches. CDR3 length equals 17 residues. The CDR3 nucleotides are TGCGCCAGCAGCCAGCGGACAGGGGGACCCTCTGGAAACACCATATATTTT. Its protein is CASSQRTGGPSGNTIYF.

The CDR3 is CAISEIPTSGSRETQYF. CDR3 nucleotide sequence: TGTGCCATCAGTGAAATCCCGACTAGCGGGAGTCGGGAGACCCAGTACTTC. The chain employs TRBV10-3 and TRBJ2-5; 12 bases are shared with TRBD2. CDR1 ENHRY and CDR2 SYGVKD come from the germline V gene. V lost 3 bases, J lost 5 bases, and 10 bases stayed unmatched. This CDR3 is 17 amino acids long.

This chain joins TRBV28 and TRBJ2-7; 8 bases align to TRBD1. CDR3 length equals 15 residues. V trimming: 6 bases; J trimming: 7 bases; junction bases outside the gene matches: 14. CDR1 and CDR2 from the germline V gene are MDHEN and SYDVKM. CDR3 in DNA: TGTGCCAGCAGCCTAGGATGGCAGGGGGCGAGGGAGCAGTACTTC. This sequence encodes CASSLGWQGAREQYF.

This chain uses TRBV14 with TRBJ1-6; possible D gene TRBD1, 6 bases. This CDR3 region has 15 residues. V was clipped by 3 bases and J by 8 bases, with 14 bases between them. Per the germline V gene, CDR1 is SGHDN and CDR2 is FVKESK. CDR3 DNA: TGTGCCAGCAGCCACGGGACACGCCGAGATTCACCCCTCCACTTT. This gives the protein CASSHGTRRDSPLHF.

Here the CDR3 reads CASSVDQSYEQYF. In DNA, the CDR3 is TGTGCCAGCAGCGTAGACCAGTCCTACGAGCAGTACTTC. The chain links TRBV9 to TRBJ2-7, with D unclear. The CDR3 runs 13 residues. Trimming cost V 0 bases and J 1 base, with 5 bases left between them. Looked up from germline, CDR1 is SGDLS and CDR2 is YYNGEE.

Turning to this clone: Other DNA sequences in the same sample also yield this CDR3. The J gene is TRBJ1-1, the V gene TRBV29-1, with 9 positions matching TRBD1. V lost 7 bases to trimming and J lost 1 base; unmatched junction nucleotides: 4. The length of the CDR3 is 13 residues. CDR1 SQVTM and CDR2 ANQGSEA come from the germline V gene. The CDR3: CSGLGQGNTEAFF. The CDR3 bases are TGCAGCGGGCTGGGACAGGGGAACACTGAAGCTTTCTTT.

The genes are TRBV28 and TRBJ1-5; the D gene is possibly TRBD1 (5 bases). CDR1 MDHEN and CDR2 SYDVKM come from the germline V gene. The ends were cut back, 3 bases at V and 2 bases at J, with 8 bases in the middle. This CDR3 comprises 14 residues. CDR3 DNA sequence: TGTGCCAGCAGTTTGGGCAGGGGCAATCAGCCCCAGCATTTT. The encoded protein is CASSLGRGNQPQHF.

This clone was seen a handful of times. J is TRBJ1-3 and V is TRBV6-1, with D possibly matching TRBD1 (6 bases). V was clipped by 4 bases and J by 0 bases, with 13 bases between them. The CDR3 totals 16 residues. Germline V gene data show CDR1 as MNHNS and CDR2 as SASEGT. Here the CDR3 reads CASSAHRTVSGNTIYF. The CDR3 DNA reads TGTGCCAGCAGTGCGCACCGGACAGTCTCTGGAAACACCATATATTTT.

V is TRBV19 and J is TRBJ1-1; D is unclear. CDR1 and CDR2 from the germline V gene are LNHDA and SQIVND (reference sequence). The length of the CDR3 is 13 residues. Trimming removed 2 bases from V and 0 bases from J, with 4 bases in between. CDR3 sequence: CASSIRVNTEAFF. The CDR3 bases are TGTGCCAGTAGTATAAGAGTGAACACTGAAGCTTTCTTT.

This clone appeared a few times. This rearrangement joins TRBV6-5 to TRBJ1-2; TRBD1 is a possible D gene (5 bases). Germline loops: CDR1 MNHEY, CDR2 SVGAGI. CDR3 size: 14 residues. Trimming stripped 5 bases from V and 2 bases from J, with 12 bases between. CDR3 region: CASSPWTPNYGYTF. Here the CDR3 DNA reads TGTGCCAGCAGTCCTTGGACACCCAACTATGGCTACACCTTC.

The chain's CDR3 is CASSLSSGVSYEQYF. The DNA of the CDR3 is TGTGCCAGCAGCTTAAGTTCCGGGGTGTCTTACGAGCAGTACTTC. This chain connects TRBV11-2 to TRBJ2-7; TRBD2 is a possible D gene (5 bases). Germline CDR1 and CDR2: SGHAT and FQNNGV. V shed 2 bases and J shed 4 bases, with 15 bases lying between them. The CDR3 is 15 amino acids.

Only one count was recorded for this clone. The chain recombines TRBV28 with TRBJ1-2; no reliable D call. Germline V gene sequence: CDR1 MDHEN, CDR2 SYDVKM. This CDR3 contains 14 residues. Trimming shortened V by 6 bases and J by 4 bases, and 15 bases separated the two germline ends. CDR3 DNA sequence: TGTGCCAGCAGCTCCCTGGGCAATCCCTATGGCTACACCTTC. The encoded protein is CASSSLGNPYGYTF.

This clone has just one count. The chain is built from TRBV24-1 and TRBJ2-1; 13 nucleotides agree with TRBD2. CDR3 length equals 16 residues. The junction had 3 bases not matched to a gene; V was cut back by 4 bases and J by 4 bases. Germline assignment: CDR1 KGHDR and CDR2 SFDVKD. Written as DNA, the CDR3 is TGTGCCACCAGTGACCAGGGACTAGCGGGATACAATGAGCAGTTCTTC. Amino acid sequence: CATSDQGLAGYNEQFF.

The chain carries TRBV5-1 and TRBJ2-7; weak D call: TRBD1 (5 bases). Trimming pared 4 bases from V and 6 bases from J, leaving 14 bases between. Germline values: CDR1 SGHRS, CDR2 YFSETQ. This CDR3 contains 13 residues. CDR3 region: CASSLGATGEQYV. The DNA of the CDR3 is TGCGCCAGCAGCCTAGGGGCAACCGGCGAGCAGTACGTC.

The rearrangement uses TRBV6-5 and TRBJ1-1; 8 nucleotides line up with TRBD1. V lost 1 base to trimming and J lost 2 bases; unmatched junction nucleotides: 3. The CDR3 runs 15 residues. Germline CDR1 is MNHEY and CDR2 is SVGAGI. CDR3 in amino acids: CASSYFTGGNTEAFF. The CDR3 DNA reads TGTGCCAGCAGTTACTTCACAGGGGGAAACACTGAAGCTTTCTTT.

The chain carries TRBV21-1 and TRBJ1-2. TRBV21-1 has pseudogene status. There are 17 residues in the CDR3. CDR3 protein: CASLQYIGGSANYGYTF. DNA of the CDR3: TGTGCCAGCCTACAATATATCGGAGGGTCAGCTAACTATGGCTACACCTTC.

The V and J genes are TRBV3-1 (or the pseudogene TRBV3-2) and TRBJ1-6; D is possibly TRBD1 (5 bases). The CDR3 contains 14 residues. Trimming removed 4 bases at V and 7 bases at J, with 11 bases between. In germline, CDR1 is LGHDT, CDR2 YNNKEL (reference sequence). The CDR3 is CASSPQGRNSPLHF. As DNA, the CDR3 is TGTGCCAGCAGCCCCCAGGGTAGGAATTCACCCCTCCACTTT.

This chain connects TRBV3-1 (or the pseudogene TRBV3-2) to TRBJ2-7; 7 nucleotides align to TRBD2. With V trimmed by 5 bases and J by 4 bases, 5 bases remained unmatched. The germline V gene encodes CDR1 LGHDT and CDR2 YNNKEL (reference sequence). The CDR3 consists of 13 residues. CDR3 amino acids: CASSGLSGYEQYF. CDR3 nucleotides: TGTGCCAGCAGCGGTCTTAGCGGGTACGAGCAGTACTTC.

The rearrangement links TRBV12-5 to TRBJ2-1, with 11 bases fitting TRBD2. Per the germline V gene, CDR1 is LGHNT and CDR2 is FRNRAP. V shed 5 bases and J 5 bases; nucleotides not matched to a gene: 5. The CDR3 extends over 15 amino acids. The CDR3 coding sequence is TGTGCTAGTGGTGCCGGGACTAGCGGTAACAATGAGCAGTTCTTC. Its protein product is CASGAGTSGNNEQFF.

The rearrangement uses TRBV11-1 and TRBJ2-5; TRBD2 might be the D (7 bases). The V gene lost 3 bases and the J gene lost 4 bases, with 9 bases spanning the gap. This CDR3 region has 13 residues. Per germline, CDR1 SGHAT and CDR2 FQDESV (reference sequence). CDR3 loop: CASSFGGLETQYF. CDR3 in DNA: TGTGCCAGCAGCTTCGGGGGGCTAGAGACCCAGTACTTC.

This rearrangement joins TRBV18 to TRBJ2-1; no firm D call. The CDR3 consists of 14 residues. Germline-derived CDR1 and CDR2 are KGHSH and LQKENI. Trimming stripped 0 bases from V and 6 bases from J, with 9 bases between. Written as DNA, the CDR3 is TGTGCCAGCTCACCACCGGAGCTGCGCAATGAGCAGTTCTTC. This gives the protein CASSPPELRNEQFF.

This clone was counted a few times. This rearrangement joins TRBV30 to TRBJ2-5; TRBD1 might be the D (6 bases). The CDR3 is made up of 13 amino acids. V was pared by 2 bases and J by 6 bases, with 13 bases between. Per the germline V gene, CDR1 is GTSNPN and CDR2 is SVGIG (reference sequence). The CDR3 loop reads CAWSKGRGKTQYF. The DNA of the CDR3 is TGTGCCTGGAGTAAAGGCAGGGGAAAGACCCAGTACTTC.

The chain links TRBV7-8 to TRBJ1-1; possible D gene TRBD1, 5 bases. The CDR3 has 13 amino acids. The germline V gene encodes CDR1 SGHVS and CDR2 FQNEAQ. V lost 1 base, J lost 10 bases, and 13 bases lay in between. The CDR3 region has the DNA TGTGCCAGCAGCTTAGGTGCTGGGGGGGGAGCTTTCTTT. Its protein product is CASSLGAGGGAFF.

The CDR3 region has the DNA TGTGCCAGCTCGGGAGGGGGGGGCAATCAGCCCCAGCATTTT. Translation: CASSGGGGNQPQHF. This chain links TRBV18 with TRBJ1-5; weak D call: TRBD1 (6 bases). V was shortened by 6 bases and J by 2 bases, with 11 bases between the two germline ends. Germline CDR1 and CDR2: KGHSH and LQKENI. This CDR3 spans 14 amino acids.

The chain couples TRBV5-8 to TRBJ2-7, with TRBD2 identical over 10 bases. The CDR3 consists of 16 residues. Germline V gives CDR1 SGHTS, CDR2 YDEGEE. Trimming at V came to 2 bases and at J to 6 bases, leaving 11 bases not matched to a gene. This CDR3 reads CASSFGLAGVFREQYF. CDR3 DNA sequence: TGTGCCAGCAGCTTCGGGCTAGCGGGAGTTTTTCGCGAGCAGTACTTC.